This T cell receptor (beta chain) was sequenced during a study of T cells in Graves' hyperthyroidism and ophthalmopathy. Pregnant or lactating patients were excluded, as were those with uncontrolled infection or other autoimmune disease. The source of the PBMCs was 8.5 to 10 ml of fresh peripheral blood. In this sample, this clonotype turned up many times. Its specificity is unknown. Study-wide results and caveats: In validation, the model predicted ophthalmopathy. These predictions came a median approximately six months before onset.

The CDR3 contains 14 residues. Germline assignment: CDR1 MNHNS and CDR2 SASEGT. Trimming left V 6 bases short and J 2 bases short, with 13 bases between. The investigators amplified TCR beta CDR3 regions from RNA transcripts. The TCR CDR3 first-round RT-PCR relied on the HTBI primer set. One entry per CDR3 protein, called by TCRdb with MiXCR from the multiplex PCR reads. The table has 300,000 to 350,000 distinct CDR3 sequences, roughly 17% seen once. The chain employs TRBV6-1 and TRBJ2-5; TRBD1 or TRBD2 may be the D gene (7 bases each). This clonotype was obtained from a man aged 30-40 years with Graves' hyperthyroidism. The sample comprised blood. CDR3 loop: CASRSGTAQETQYF. The CDR3 DNA reads as TGTGCCAGCAGAAGCGGGACAGCGCAAGAGACCCAGTACTTC.